This entry lists 24 T cell receptor beta chains sequenced from one sample in a study of T cell changes during pregnancy in multiple sclerosis. The method was immunoSEQ multiplex PCR; TCRdb's version includes in-frame clones alone and lacks a portion of them. The data show about 79,000 clones, with 90% to 95% seen just once and roughly 0.44% held by the top ten. Specimen: CD4+ T cells from peripheral blood mononuclear cells, collected in the second trimester of pregnancy. These TCRs come from a female donor with multiple sclerosis, enrolled in a pregnancy study.

V and J are TRBV2 and TRBJ1-5; D gene uncertain. Germline V gene sequence: CDR1 SNHLY, CDR2 FYNNEI. CDR3 size: 14 residues. Trimming took off 2 bases at V and 1 base at J, with 6 bases between the two ends. The CDR3 nucleotides read TGTGCCAGCAGTGAACGCGCGAGCAATCAGCCCCAGCATTTT. This codes for CASSERASNQPQHF.

The genes are TRBV7-9 and TRBJ1-4, with 7 bases lining up with TRBD1. This CDR3 has 15 residues. Germline CDR1 is SEHNR and CDR2 is FQNEAQ (reference sequence). Unmatched junction bases numbered 9, after V lost 3 bases and J lost 8 bases. The CDR3 sequence is CASSFDRDIREKLFF. The CDR3 DNA sequence: TGTGCCAGCAGCTTCGACAGGGACATACGGGAAAAACTGTTTTTT.

This chain joins TRBV5-6 and TRBJ1-3, with TRBD1 identical over 7 bases. From germline, CDR1 is SGHDT and CDR2 YYEEEE. Germline trimming cut 1 base from V and 0 bases from J; bases unmatched to any gene: 4. This CDR3 contains 16 residues. The CDR3 reads CASSLTGASSGNTIYF. CDR3 in DNA: TGTGCCAGCAGCTTGACAGGGGCGAGCTCTGGAAACACCATATATTTT. The full variable domain, rest sourced from reference TRBV5-6 and TRBJ1-3, is DAGVTQSPTHLIKTRGQQVTLRCSPKSGHDTVSWYQQALGQGPQFIFQYYEEEERQRGNFPDRFSGHQFPNYSSELNVNALLLGDSALYLCASSLTGASSGNTIYFGEGSWLTVV.

The rearrangement uses TRBV19 and TRBJ1-5; no clear D. The CDR3 covers 14 residues. CDR1 and CDR2 (germline): LNHDA, SQIVND (reference sequence). Trimming left V 6 bases short and J 5 bases short, with 14 bases between. CDR3 in DNA: TGTGCCAGTAGCTATGGGCAGGTGTATCAGCCCCAGCATTTT. Translation gives CASSYGQVYQPQHF.

J is TRBJ2-7 and V is TRBV7-7, with a tentative D call TRBD2 (5 bases). Germline CDR1 SSHAT, CDR2 FNYEAQ (reference sequence). The CDR3 has 14 amino acids. The V gene lost 1 base and the J gene lost 1 base, with 8 bases spanning the gap. The CDR3 sequence: CASSLGAGSYEQYF. The CDR3 coding sequence is TGTGCCAGCAGCTTAGGGGCGGGTTCCTACGAGCAGTACTTC.

The V gene is TRBV2, the J gene TRBJ1-5, with D possibly being TRBD1 (5 bases). V lost 0 bases, J lost 0 bases, and 18 bases lay in between. CDR1 is SNHLY, CDR2 FYNNEI, per germline. The CDR3 spans 19 residues. The CDR3 DNA reads as TGTGCCAGCAGTGAAGCTTGGCTATGGCAGACAGATAGCAATCAGCCCCAGCATTTT. It yields the protein CASSEAWLWQTDSNQPQHF.

The chain uses TRBV19 and TRBJ1-2; TRBD1 agrees at 10 bases. CDR1 and CDR2 (germline): LNHDA, SQIVND (reference sequence). The CDR3 runs to 16 residues. Trimming at V came to 6 bases and at J to 0 bases, leaving 7 bases not matched to a gene. CDR3 sequence: CASSRAGTGANYGYTF. CDR3 bases: TGTGCCAGTAGCCGCGCGGGGACAGGGGCTAACTATGGCTACACCTTC.

J is TRBJ1-2 and V is TRBV30; TRBD1 might be the D (6 bases). The V gene lost 1 base and the J gene lost 8 bases, with 20 bases spanning the gap. Germline V gives CDR1 GTSNPN, CDR2 SVGIG (reference sequence). The CDR3 runs to 15 residues. The DNA of the CDR3 is TGTGCCTGGAGTGAGATCGCCAGGGGAACGGTAGGCTACACCTTC. The encoded protein is CAWSEIARGTVGYTF.

The rearrangement joins TRBV28 to TRBJ2-7; D possibly corresponds to TRBD1 (5 bases). With 2 bases removed from V and 4 bases from J, the gap between germline ends came to 15 bases. The germline V gene encodes CDR1 MDHEN and CDR2 SYDVKM. This CDR3 is 15 amino acids long. Written as DNA, the CDR3 is TGTGCCAGCAGTTTAATGGGCAGGGTTACGTACGAGCAGTACTTC. It yields the protein CASSLMGRVTYEQYF.

The chain links TRBV12-5 to TRBJ1-1; 10 bases align to TRBD1. The CDR3 consists of 19 residues. The germline V gene has CDR1 LGHNT and CDR2 FRNRAP. V gave up 0 bases and J gave up 5 bases; unmatched junction bases: 15. CDR3 coding DNA: TGTGCTAGTGGTTTGGTAACGGGACAGGGGTTGGGTAAGTTAACTGAAGCTTTCTTT. Translated: CASGLVTGQGLGKLTEAFF.

The chain employs TRBV14 and TRBJ2-1; 11 bases are a match to TRBD2. Per the germline V gene, CDR1 is SGHDN and CDR2 is FVKESK. V trimming: 0 bases; J trimming: 7 bases; junction bases outside the gene matches: 5. The CDR3 has 16 amino acids. DNA of the CDR3: TGTGCCAGCAGCCAAGACTTAGCGGGAGGGGGGAATGAGCAGTTCTTC. Amino acid sequence: CASSQDLAGGGNEQFF.

V is TRBV7-2 and J is TRBJ1-2; D is possibly TRBD1 (6 bases). The germline CDR1 and CDR2 sequences are SGHTA and FQGNSA. V shed 5 bases and J shed 2 bases, with 12 bases lying between them. This CDR3 has 14 residues. CDR3 sequence reads: CASSPSGQNYGYTF. In DNA, the CDR3 is TGTGCCAGCAGCCCGTCTGGACAGAACTATGGCTACACCTTC.

The V gene is TRBV4-1, the J gene TRBJ1-2; D remains unclear. Trimming pared 3 bases from V and 7 bases from J, leaving 12 bases between. Germline values: CDR1 MGHRA, CDR2 YSYEKL. The CDR3 contains 13 residues. The CDR3 protein is CASSHPAGPGYTF. DNA of the CDR3: TGCGCCAGCAGCCACCCGGCAGGCCCTGGCTACACCTTC.

The chain employs TRBV4-1 and TRBJ2-1; 10 bases match TRBD1. The length of the CDR3 is 16 residues. J was trimmed by 2 bases and V by 3 bases; bases with no gene match: 4. Germline V CDR1 and CDR2: MGHRA, YSYEKL. The CDR3: CASSHSGQGAYNEQFF. CDR3 DNA sequence: TGCGCCAGCAGCCATTCCGGACAGGGGGCCTACAATGAGCAGTTCTTC.

This chain connects TRBV7-2 to TRBJ2-5, with 11 nucleotides matching TRBD2. The CDR3 runs 16 residues. CDR1 is SGHTA and CDR2 is FQGNSA in the germline V gene. V was pared by 2 bases and J by 5 bases, with 7 bases of the junction left unmatched. CDR3 sequence: CASSLQASGGLETQYF. CDR3 nucleotide sequence: TGTGCCAGCAGCTTACAGGCTAGCGGGGGGTTGGAGACCCAGTACTTC. Full variable domain (outside the CDR3, taken from reference TRBV7-2 and TRBJ2-5): GAGVSQSPSNKVTEKGKDVELRCDPISGHTALYWYRQSLGQGLEFLIYFQGNSAPDKSGLPSDRFSAERTGGSVSTLTIQRTQQEDSAVYLCASSLQASGGLETQYFGPGTRLLVL.

This rearrangement joins TRBV11-2 to TRBJ2-1, with no clear D. The germline V gene encodes CDR1 SGHAT and CDR2 FQNNGV. This CDR3 spans 14 amino acids. V lost 1 base and J lost 8, with 12 bases in between. CDR3 residues: CASSLARYLDEQFF. The CDR3 nucleotides are TGTGCCAGCAGCTTAGCTCGCTACCTCGATGAGCAGTTCTTC.

The V gene is TRBV19, the J gene TRBJ2-7, with D possibly matching TRBD2 (6 bases). Germline V gives CDR1 LNHDA, CDR2 SQIVND (reference sequence). The CDR3 loop spans 15 amino acids. Trimming pared 5 bases from V and 7 bases from J, leaving 21 bases between. CDR3 residues: CASSSRGSGLKEQYF. For the CDR3, the DNA is TGTGCCAGTAGTTCCCGTGGTAGCGGTCTCAAGGAGCAGTACTTC.

The rearrangement joins TRBV2 to TRBJ1-6; 7 bases agree with TRBD1. The CDR3 loop spans 15 amino acids. Germline trimming cut 2 bases from V and 4 bases from J; bases unmatched to any gene: 2. Germline V CDR1 and CDR2: SNHLY, FYNNEI. The CDR3 region is CASSETGDYNSPLHF. The CDR3 bases are TGTGCCAGCAGTGAAACAGGGGATTATAATTCACCCCTCCACTTT.

The rearrangement joins TRBV5-1 to TRBJ2-2; TRBD2 matches at 14 bases. Germline CDR1 reads SGHRS; CDR2 reads YFSETQ. With V trimmed by 4 bases and J by 6 bases, 8 bases remained unmatched. The length of the CDR3 is 17 residues. CDR3 in amino acids: CASSHKTSGRVAGELFF. In nucleotides, the CDR3 is TGCGCCAGCAGCCATAAGACTAGCGGGAGGGTCGCCGGGGAGCTGTTTTTT.

This chain links TRBV7-2 with TRBJ1-3; the D gene is possibly TRBD1 (5 bases). The germline V gene has CDR1 SGHTA and CDR2 FQGNSA. Trimming stripped 1 base from V and 4 bases from J, with 5 bases between. CDR3 size: 13 residues. In DNA, the CDR3 is TGTGCCAGCAGCTTAGAGGGGGGAAACACCATATATTTT. Protein product: CASSLEGGNTIYF. Filled out from reference TRBV7-2 and TRBJ1-3, the complete variable domain reads GAGVSQSPSNKVTEKGKDVELRCDPISGHTALYWYRQSLGQGLEFLIYFQGNSAPDKSGLPSDRFSAERTGGSVSTLTIQRTQQEDSAVYLCASSLEGGNTIYFGEGSWLTVV.

This chain connects TRBV5-6 to TRBJ2-7; no clear D. This CDR3 has 13 residues. In germline, CDR1 is SGHDT, CDR2 YYEEEE. V lost 0 bases and J lost 10, with 14 bases in between. CDR3 protein: CASSLEVDTYQYF. CDR3 nucleotide sequence: TGTGCCAGCAGCTTGGAGGTAGACACTTACCAGTACTTC.

Note on this clone: The junction shows a germline mismatch at one end, possibly a read error. V and J are TRBV7-7 and TRBJ2-3; 7 nucleotides match TRBD2. Germline loops: CDR1 SSHAT, CDR2 FNYEAQ (reference sequence). CDR3 length: 15 amino acids. In DNA, the CDR3 is TGTGCTAGCAGCTTAGGTGCGGGGGACACAGATACGCAGTATTTT. It specifies CASSLGAGDTDTQYF.

V is TRBV7-9 and J is TRBJ2-7, with TRBD2 identical over 15 bases. The CDR3 is 15 amino acids. Germline lookup yields CDR1 SEHNR and CDR2 FQNEAQ (reference sequence). V shed 1 base, J shed 5 bases, and the junction held 0 bases outside the gene matches. CDR3 sequence (DNA): TGTGCCAGCAGCTTAGGGACTAGCGGGAGGGACGAGCAGTACTTC. Amino acids: CASSLGTSGRDEQYF. Full variable domain (remainder filled in from reference TRBV7-9 and TRBJ2-7): DTGVSQNPRHKITKRGQNVTFRCDPISEHNRLYWYRQTLGQGPEFLTYFQNEAQLEKSRLLSDRFSAERPKGSFSTLEIQRTEQGDSAMYLCASSLGTSGRDEQYFGPGTRLTVT.

The chain has TRBV7-7 and TRBJ2-5, with 10 bases fitting TRBD1. CDR3 length equals 12 residues. CDR1 and CDR2 (germline): SSHAT, FNYEAQ (reference sequence). In DNA, the CDR3 is TGTGCTATCCGGGGACAGGGGGAGACCCAGTACTTC. Translating it yields CAIRGQGETQYF.